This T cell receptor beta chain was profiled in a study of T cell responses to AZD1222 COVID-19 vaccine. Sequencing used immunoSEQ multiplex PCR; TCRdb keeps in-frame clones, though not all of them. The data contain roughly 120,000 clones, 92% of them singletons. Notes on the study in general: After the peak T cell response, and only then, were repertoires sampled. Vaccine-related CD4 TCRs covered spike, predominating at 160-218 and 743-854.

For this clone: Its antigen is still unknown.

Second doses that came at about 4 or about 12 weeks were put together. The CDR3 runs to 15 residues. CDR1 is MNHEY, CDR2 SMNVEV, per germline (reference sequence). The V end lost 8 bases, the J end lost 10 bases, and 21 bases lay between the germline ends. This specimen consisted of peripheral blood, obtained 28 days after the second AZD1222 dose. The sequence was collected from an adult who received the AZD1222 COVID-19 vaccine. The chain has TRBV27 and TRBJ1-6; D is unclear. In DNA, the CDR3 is TGTGCCAGCCGGTCGGTTGGAGCCTTGGGATCACCCCTCCACTTT. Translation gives CASRSVGALGSPLHF.